This T cell receptor (beta chain) appears in the sequencing data of a study of technical replicates of blood from several donors. Generated by immunoSEQ multiplex PCR, the TCRdb table keeps only in-frame clones and is missing some. The table shows tens of thousands of clones, with just over 90% occurring only once. This CDR3 spans 18 amino acids. CDR1 and CDR2 from the germline V gene are SGHNT and YYREEE (reference sequence). Trimming took 3 bases from V and 1 from J; bases not matched to a gene: 5. Sequenced: T cells isolated from PBMCs. The genes are TRBV5-4 and TRBJ2-2, with 14 bases aligning to TRBD2. This receptor was identified in a human donor in good health. The CDR3 nucleotides are TGTGCCAGCAGCTCAGGACTAGCGGGGGGCGGGAACACCGGGGAGCTGTTTTTT. This gives the protein CASSSGLAGGGNTGELFF.